The TCR beta chain under discussion was sequenced for a study of T cells in Graves' hyperthyroidism and ophthalmopathy. Study results and caveats: Most thyroid clonotypes expanded above 0.001 were also detected in blood.

Over 18 months, lack of ophthalmopathy progression marked Graves' hyperthyroidism as stable. The PBMCs had their origin in less than 13 ml of fresh peripheral blood. What was amplified from RNA transcripts were TCR beta CDR3 regions. During a first-round RT-PCR of the TCR CDR3, the HTBI primer set was used. TCRdb re-called the multiplex PCR reads through MiXCR, storing one row per CDR3 protein. The repertoire has about 570,000 distinct CDR3 sequences, about 15% of them found once; the top ten carry approximately 15%. This clonotype appeared many times. No antigen is known for it. Germline V gene lookup returns CDR1 MDHEN and CDR2 SYDVKM. J gave up 1 base and V 4 bases, and 11 bases lay outside the gene matches. The CDR3 is 18 amino acids.

This sequence was found in a woman aged 40 to 49 with Graves' hyperthyroidism. Sequenced: blood. The V gene is TRBV28, the J gene TRBJ2-2; 8 bases agree with TRBD2. The chain's CDR3 is CASSYPAGVAGNTGELFF. CDR3 nucleotide sequence: TGTGCCAGCAGTTACCCAGCGGGAGTGGCCGGGAACACCGGGGAGCTGTTTTTT.